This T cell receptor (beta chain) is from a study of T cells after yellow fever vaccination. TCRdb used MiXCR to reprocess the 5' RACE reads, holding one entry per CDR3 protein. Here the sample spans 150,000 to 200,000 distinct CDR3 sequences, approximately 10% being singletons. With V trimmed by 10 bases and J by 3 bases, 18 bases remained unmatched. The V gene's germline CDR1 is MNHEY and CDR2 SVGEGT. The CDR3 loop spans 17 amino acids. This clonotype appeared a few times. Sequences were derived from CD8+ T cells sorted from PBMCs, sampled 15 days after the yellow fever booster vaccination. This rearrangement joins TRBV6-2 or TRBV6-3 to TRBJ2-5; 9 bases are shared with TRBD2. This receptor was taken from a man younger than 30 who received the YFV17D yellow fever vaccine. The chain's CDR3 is CATAPWGGGARKETQYF. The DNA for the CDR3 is TGTGCCACCGCCCCCTGGGGCGGGGGGGCCAGAAAAGAGACCCAGTACTTC.